The present entry profiles one T cell receptor (beta chain) with its context. This specimen belongs to a study of T cell repertoires in cytomegalovirus infection. Trimming pared 0 bases from V and 2 bases from J, leaving 12 bases between. The CDR3 is 15 amino acids. Germline assignment: CDR1 SGDLS and CDR2 YYNGEE. One entry per CDR3 protein, called by TCRdb with MiXCR from the reads. Of fewer than 550,000 distinct CDR3 sequences listed, around 27% are singletons. The sequencing sample was made of PBMCs. This TCR was recovered from a human donor in good health (CMV status not recorded). Some clones in this sample may be carry-over from other donors' samples. J is TRBJ2-7 and V is TRBV9; TRBD1 or TRBD2 may be the D gene (5 bases each). The CDR3 nucleotides are TGTGCCAGCAGCGTAGGAGGGGCGCCCCCCTACGAGCAGTACTTC. Translated, it gives CASSVGGAPPYEQYF.